The 20 T cell receptor beta chains presented below share a single source sample, sequenced in a study of shared clonotypes between healthy human individuals. Using immunoSEQ multiplex PCR, the repertoire was profiled, and TCRdb retains in-frame clones only, with some absent. Of about 480,000 clones listed, 60% to 80% were seen once; the top ten hold around 13%. The material sequenced was PBMCs. The receptors here all came from a woman aged 40 to 50 in good health. Some clones in this sample may be carry-over from other donors' samples.

J is TRBJ2-5 and V is TRBV11-2, with D perhaps matching TRBD2 (6 bases). Germline CDR1 reads SGHAT; CDR2 reads FQNNGV. The CDR3 covers 14 residues. V was clipped by 0 bases and J by 5 bases, with 10 bases between them. CDR3: CASSLDLARETQYF. The CDR3, as DNA: TGTGCCAGCAGCTTAGATCTAGCGAGGGAGACCCAGTACTTC.

This rearrangement joins TRBV7-2 to TRBJ2-2; the D gene is possibly TRBD1 (6 bases). This CDR3 spans 16 amino acids. Trimming stripped 5 bases from V and 7 bases from J, with 20 bases between. Germline CDR1 SGHTA, CDR2 FQGNSA. CDR3 loop: CASSQSRDISRGELFF. The CDR3 DNA is TGTGCCAGCAGCCAGTCCCGGGACATTTCTCGCGGGGAGCTGTTTTTT.

The chain recombines TRBV11-2 with TRBJ1-2; no clear D. V was pared by 2 bases and J by 4 bases, with 8 bases between. The germline CDR1 and CDR2 sequences are SGHAT and FQNNGV. The length of the CDR3 is 13 residues. The CDR3 is CASSLSLLYGYTF. The CDR3 nucleotides are TGTGCCAGCAGCTTAAGTCTTCTCTATGGCTACACCTTC. Looking up the rest from reference TRBV11-2 and TRBJ1-2 gives the full variable domain: EAGVAQSPRYKIIEKRQSVAFWCNPISGHATLYWYQQILGQGPKLLIQFQNNGVVDDSQLPKDRFSAERLKGVDSTLKIQPAKLEDSAVYLCASSLSLLYGYTFGSGTRLTVV.

V gene TRBV7-2 combines with J gene TRBJ2-5, with 11 bases aligning to TRBD2. Germline V gene data show CDR1 as SGHTA and CDR2 as FQGNSA. The CDR3 runs 16 residues. V shed 0 bases and J 8 bases; nucleotides not matched to a gene: 8. CDR3 coding DNA: TGTGCCAGCAGCTTAGCGCAGGGGACTAGCGGAACAACCCAGTACTTC. Translation: CASSLAQGTSGTTQYF.

The chain recombines TRBV18 with TRBJ2-5, with D possibly being TRBD2 (6 bases). Germline V gene data show CDR1 as KGHSH and CDR2 as LQKENI. The CDR3 totals 15 residues. The V and J ends lost 0 bases and 2 bases respectively, with 10 bases between them. The DNA of the CDR3 is TGTGCCAGCTCACCACCGGGACTGGCTCAAGAGACCCAGTACTTC. It encodes CASSPPGLAQETQYF. The complete variable domain, with remaining parts taken from reference TRBV18 and TRBJ2-5, reads NAGVMQNPRHLVRRRGQEARLRCSPMKGHSHVYWYRQLPEEGLKFMVYLQKENIIDESGMPKERFSAEFPKEGPSILRIQQVVRGDSAAYFCASSPPGLAQETQYFGPGTRLLVL.

The rearrangement joins TRBV5-6 to TRBJ2-7, with D tentatively TRBD2 (6 bases). Germline-derived CDR1 and CDR2 are SGHDT and YYEEEE. V was clipped by 0 bases and J by 3 bases, with 10 bases between them. The CDR3 has 14 residues. The CDR3 region is CASSLAGGSYEQYF. The CDR3, as DNA: TGTGCCAGCAGCTTGGCCGGGGGTAGCTACGAGCAGTACTTC.

This clone was found a few times. The gene calls are TRBV4-3 and TRBJ1-5; 7 bases fit TRBD1. Per the germline V gene, CDR1 is LGHNA and CDR2 is YSLEER. With V trimmed by 0 bases and J by 0 bases, 8 bases remained unmatched. This CDR3 is 18 amino acids long. The CDR3 loop reads CASSQDPRGTASNQPQHF. CDR3 nucleotides: TGCGCCAGCAGCCAAGATCCCCGTGGGACAGCTAGCAATCAGCCCCAGCATTTT.

This chain uses TRBV5-1 with TRBJ2-7; 10 nucleotides match TRBD2. Germline V gene data show CDR1 as SGHRS and CDR2 as YFSETQ. There are 17 residues in the CDR3. The junction had 11 bases not matched to a gene; V was cut back by 0 bases and J by 5 bases. The chain's CDR3 is CASSLARLAGLPDEQYF. CDR3 nucleotides: TGCGCCAGCAGCTTGGCCAGACTAGCGGGCCTCCCTGACGAGCAGTACTTC.

The chain uses TRBV19 and TRBJ2-3; 7 bases align to TRBD2. This CDR3 is 16 amino acids long. Germline loops: CDR1 LNHDA, CDR2 SQIVND (reference sequence). V shed 4 bases and J 6 bases; nucleotides not matched to a gene: 13. For the CDR3, the DNA is TGTGCCAGTAGTACCGGACTAGGATTTATACAGGATACGCAGTATTTT. Protein product: CASSTGLGFIQDTQYF.

The genes are TRBV15 and TRBJ1-4; no clear D gene. The CDR3 runs to 16 residues. Germline V gene lookup returns CDR1 LNHNV and CDR2 YYDKDF (reference sequence). Trimming shortened V by 1 base and J by 5 bases, and 14 bases separated the two germline ends. CDR3 coding DNA: TGTGCCACCAGCAGAGGAGTCCCCAGCGCGAATGAAAAACTGTTTTTT. This gives the protein CATSRGVPSANEKLFF.

V usage is TRBV4-1 and J usage is TRBJ2-3; 8 bases match TRBD2. The CDR3 sequence is 18 residues long. Germline CDR1 and CDR2: MGHRA and YSYEKL. V dropped 0 bases and J dropped 3; count of bases not matched to a gene: 11. CDR3 nucleotide sequence: TGCGCCAGCAGCCAAGACTTCGCGGGAGGAGCGAGGACAGATACGCAGTATTTT. Translation: CASSQDFAGGARTDTQYF.

The rearrangement joins TRBV13 to TRBJ1-3, with D perhaps TRBD1 (5 bases). Germline V CDR1 and CDR2: PRHDT, FYEKMQ (reference sequence). This CDR3 region has 16 residues. V was trimmed by 6 bases and J by 3 bases, leaving 18 bases between them. The CDR3 loop is CASSLNRRGVGNTIYF. As DNA, the CDR3 is TGTGCCAGCAGTCTCAACCGCCGGGGGGTTGGAAACACCATATATTTT.

This clone was observed a single time. The rearrangement links TRBV4-3 to TRBJ2-2; D gene uncertain. Germline V CDR1 and CDR2: LGHNA, YSLEER. Trimming took 0 bases from V and 6 from J, leaving 17 bases between them. The CDR3 runs 17 residues. The CDR3 region has the DNA TGCGCCAGCAGCCAAGATCTCCGGTCATCCGCACCCGGGGAGCTGTTTTTT. This gives the protein CASSQDLRSSAPGELFF.

The V and J genes are TRBV5-1 and TRBJ2-5, with 8 bases aligning to TRBD1. Germline V gene sequence: CDR1 SGHRS, CDR2 YFSETQ. J was trimmed by 2 bases and V by 4 bases; bases with no gene match: 4. The CDR3 loop spans 14 amino acids. The CDR3 reads CASSSYRGQETQYF. Here the CDR3 DNA reads TGCGCCAGCAGCAGCTACAGGGGGCAAGAGACCCAGTACTTC.

The chain combines TRBV7-2 with TRBJ1-1; D might be TRBD1 (6 bases). CDR1 SGHTA and CDR2 FQGNSA come from the germline V gene. Trimming left V 4 bases short and J 8 bases short, with 14 bases between. The CDR3 is 13 amino acids. DNA of the CDR3: TGTGCCAGCAGCTCAACCCTAGACAGGGAAGCTTTCTTT. The encoded protein is CASSSTLDREAFF.

V and J are TRBV19 and TRBJ2-1, with 7 bases lining up with TRBD2. With V trimmed by 6 bases and J by 10 bases, 3 bases remained unmatched. CDR1 and CDR2 (germline): LNHDA, SQIVND (reference sequence). This CDR3 spans 11 amino acids. CDR3 in DNA: TGTGCCAGTAGCCCGGGAGGCGAGCAGTTCTTC. Amino acid sequence: CASSPGGEQFF.

This chain links TRBV11-3 with TRBJ2-2, with 9 bases aligning to TRBD2. J was trimmed by 7 bases and V by 1 base; bases with no gene match: 4. Germline V CDR1 and CDR2: SGHNT, YENEEA. The CDR3 runs 15 residues. CDR3 sequence: CASSLVTSGSGELFF. CDR3 in DNA: TGTGCCAGCAGCTTAGTGACTAGCGGAAGCGGGGAGCTGTTTTTT.

The sample holds a few counts of this clone. This rearrangement joins TRBV10-3 to TRBJ1-2; a weak D match, TRBD1 (5 bases). Germline V gene data show CDR1 as ENHRY and CDR2 as SYGVKD. V lost 4 bases to trimming and J lost 3 bases, with 9 bases between them. The CDR3 is 13 amino acids. Written as DNA, the CDR3 is TGTGCCATCAGTGGGGGACCTGACTATGGCTACACCTTC. As protein: CAISGGPDYGYTF.

The chain couples TRBV9 to TRBJ2-5; 8 bases are shared with TRBD2. Germline V CDR1 and CDR2: SGDLS, YYNGEE. CDR3 length equals 14 residues. The trim removed 4 bases at V and 0 bases at J, leaving 2 bases unmatched. CDR3 in amino acids: CASSSGGNQETQYF. The CDR3, as DNA: TGTGCCAGCAGCTCGGGGGGGAACCAAGAGACCCAGTACTTC.

This CDR3 is CASSPGQAGSTDTQYF. Written as DNA, the CDR3 is TGTGCCAGCTCACCAGGGCAGGCGGGGAGCACAGATACGCAGTATTTT. The chain employs TRBV18 and TRBJ2-3; possibly TRBD2 for D (6 bases). CDR1 and CDR2 (germline): KGHSH, LQKENI. V was cut by 2 bases and J by 0 bases, with 12 bases left in between. The CDR3 has 16 amino acids.